This TCR beta chain was obtained from a study of identical twins. Broader study findings: Less excess twin sharing appeared in beta out-of-frame sequences. In cord blood, abundant beta clonotypes had fewer insertions; memory showed no trend.

TCRdb called the 5' RACE reads again in MiXCR, with one record for every CDR3 protein. Of about 200,000 distinct CDR3 sequences in the sample, 6.5% were seen once. There are 13 residues in the CDR3. Trimming at V came to 5 bases and at J to 15 bases, leaving 13 bases not matched to a gene. The germline gives CDR1 SGHAT, CDR2 FQNNGV. This clonotype turned up a few times. Its antigen is undetermined. The sample was also reused in another study, on T cells expressing NK-cell markers.

The chain links TRBV11-2 to TRBJ2-1; 7 nucleotides line up with TRBD1. This receptor was identified in a woman younger than 35 in good health. Sample: CD8+ T cells sorted from blood. The CDR3 coding sequence is TGTGCCAGCAGCGGTGGGACAGCCTTTGGCCCGTTCTTC. Translated, it gives CASSGGTAFGPFF. The full variable domain, with the rest looked up from reference TRBV11-2 and TRBJ2-1, is EAGVAQSPRYKIIEKRQSVAFWCNPISGHATLYWYQQILGQGPKLLIQFQNNGVVDDSQLPKDRFSAERLKGVDSTLKIQPAKLEDSAVYLCASSGGTAFGPFFGPGTRLTVL.